The clone carrying this TCR beta chain was picked up many times. This entry comes from a study of T cells after yellow fever vaccination. Germline CDR1 SGHRS, CDR2 YFSETQ. The CDR3 has 16 amino acids. Germline trimming cut 4 bases from V and 8 bases from J; bases unmatched to any gene: 13. MiXCR, run by TCRdb on the 5' RACE reads, gives a single entry per CDR3 protein. Altogether 500,000 to 650,000 distinct CDR3 sequences are present, 17% being singletons, with the ten largest covering about 18%. The receptor was derived from a man aged 18 to 35 who received the YFV17D yellow fever vaccine. The sample consisted of PBMCs, taken 4 to 5 days after the first yellow fever vaccination. The chain couples TRBV5-1 to TRBJ2-1; 9 positions match TRBD1. CDR3 in amino acids: CASSDGIGTGMYEQFF. The CDR3 nucleotides read TGCGCCAGCAGCGATGGTATCGGGACAGGGATGTATGAGCAGTTCTTC.